A single sample gave rise to the 7 T cell receptor beta chains below, sequenced in a study of post-analysis software for immune sequencing data. Study results and caveats: Comparison of patients with controls showed five or six TRBV segments more frequent in patients, TRBV5-6, TRBV5-1 and TRBV20-1 among them.

No antigen has been identified for these receptors. Tagging with unique molecular identifiers was a feature of the TCR beta cDNA libraries. TCRdb reanalysed the PCR reads using MiXCR and keeps one entry per CDR3 protein. The table shows hundreds of thousands of distinct CDR3 sequences, with less than 45% occurring only once. The sequencing input was blood. Every receptor here comes from a girl aged 10-17 years with multiple sclerosis.

This sequence joins TRBV21-1 and TRBJ2-7. TRBV21-1 constitutes a pseudogene. There are 15 residues in the CDR3. CDR3 sequence reads: CASSKTNQVMNEQYF. For the CDR3, the DNA is TGTGCCAGCAGCAAAACTAACCAGGTCATGAACGAGCAGTACTTC.

The CDR3 loop is CACTYRAGPSSYNEQFF. The CDR3 bases are TGTGCCTGCACCTATCGAGCGGGGCCGAGCTCCTACAATGAGCAGTTCTTC. The rearrangement uses TRBV6-6 and TRBJ2-1; TRBD2 agrees at 7 bases. Germline CDR1 MNHNY, CDR2 SVGAGI (reference sequence). The CDR3 has 17 residues. The V gene end was trimmed by 11 bases and the J gene end by 0 bases; junction bases not matched to a gene: 16.

Details on this clonotype: No conserved phenylalanine or tryptophan is present at the end of the CDR3, so a read error is the likely explanation. This chain uses TRBV12-3 or TRBV12-4 with TRBJ2-1, with D perhaps matching TRBD2 (6 bases). CDR3 length equals 15 residues. V dropped 3 bases and J dropped 4 bases, with 13 bases sitting between them. The CDR3 region is CASSFGTRRYNEQFC. In DNA form, the CDR3 reads TGTGCCAGCAGTTTCGGGACTCGCCGATACAATGAGCAGTTCTGC.

This clonotype came up a few times. V gene TRBV20-1 combines with J gene TRBJ2-1, with 8 positions matching TRBD2. The CDR3 is 14 amino acids. The V and J ends lost 5 bases and 7 bases, in that order; junction bases with no gene match: 10. The germline gives CDR1 DFQATT, CDR2 SNEGSKA (reference sequence). CDR3 sequence reads: CSALSGRKANEQFF. The CDR3 DNA follows: TGCAGTGCTTTGAGCGGGAGAAAAGCGAATGAGCAGTTCTTC.

This clonotype has just a few counts. The V gene is TRBV11-1, the J gene TRBJ2-1, with D hard to call. Germline CDR1 reads SGHAT; CDR2 reads FQDESV (reference sequence). Trimming pared 5 bases from V and 0 bases from J, leaving 5 bases between. CDR3 length: 13 amino acids. CDR3 coding DNA: TGTGCCAGCAGCCCGTTCTCCTACAATGAGCAGTTCTTC. Translated, it gives CASSPFSYNEQFF.

This clonotype was recorded a few times. The rearrangement uses TRBV18 and TRBJ2-7; D gene uncertain. The germline gives CDR1 KGHSH, CDR2 LQKENI. The CDR3 is made up of 12 amino acids. V was cut by 2 bases and J by 7 bases, with 9 bases left in between. CDR3 region: CASSPSAGEQYF. CDR3 bases: TGTGCCAGCTCACCATCCGCCGGTGAGCAGTACTTC.

This sequence joins TRBV20-1 and TRBJ2-5, with a tentative D call TRBD2 (6 bases). CDR1 is DFQATT, CDR2 SNEGSKA, per germline (reference sequence). The CDR3 consists of 13 residues. Trimming removed 5 bases at V and 5 bases at J, with 15 bases between. The chain's CDR3 is CSALTDGGETQYF. In DNA form, the CDR3 reads TGCAGTGCTCTGACAGATGGAGGGGAGACCCAGTACTTC.